This TCR beta chain was obtained from a study of T cells in Graves' hyperthyroidism and ophthalmopathy (dated by TCRdb to between 2018 and 2021). For the wider study: Peripheral blood was sampled at the time of initial diagnosis, prior to any treatment. For training and testing, the 100 patients in the discovery cohort were randomly divided in a 7:3 ratio. In addition, the study compared T-cell repertoires in thyroid tissue and in blood from about 6 Graves' hyperthyroidism patients. The paper describes TCR Vbeta CDR3 sequencing of 140 or so peripheral blood samples, made up of fewer than 50 ophthalmopathy patients, 70 to 75 hyperthyroidism patients and some 17 progressor patients. To identify distinguishing TCR V-J signatures, a discovery cohort of around 100 patients was used, comprising 43 with Graves' ophthalmopathy and about 59 with stable Graves' hyperthyroidism. Whether ophthalmopathy could be predicted prospectively was tested in an independent validation cohort made up of about 18 hyperthyroidism patients plus 17 patients who later progressed to ophthalmopathy. Following sampling, methimazole starting at 30 mg daily was given to hyperthyroidism patients, and high-dose intravenous methylprednisolone was given to ophthalmopathy patients. Results the study describes overall, beyond this receptor: A 13 V-J signature model separated ophthalmopathy from stable hyperthyroidism, with around 90% sensitivity and 81% to 82% specificity in cross-validation and 80%/75% in testing. Sample size was not statistically predetermined, and investigators were not blinded to group allocation. Most expanded thyroid clonotypes (frequency above 0.001) were also detected in blood, suggesting blood repertoires may reflect thyroid immune responses. During validation, the model predicted progression to ophthalmopathy a median of roughly six months ahead of onset, with more than 60% sensitivity and 72% to 80% specificity.

This clonotype was recorded at least ten times. Its antigen remains unidentified. It has no much larger one-base neighbor in the sample; base qualities were not kept. Sequences MNHEY (CDR1) and SVGAGI (CDR2) are obtained from the germline V gene. V sheds 2 bases and J sheds 4 bases, leaving 14 bases between their ends. CDR3 length: 15 amino acids, cysteine to phenylalanine. This entry keeps only the CDR3 DNA: 45 bases, framed from base 1. In the ophthalmopathy patients, disease was moderately to severely active, with a Clinical Activity Score of 3 or more, a NOSPECS grade of 4 or more, and a duration of less than 3 months. The study excluded patients with uncontrolled infections, other autoimmune diseases, pregnancy or lactation. Diagnoses relied on clinical symptoms, serum thyroxine and TRAb, thyroid ultrasound and orbital computed tomography. PBMCs were separated from roughly 10 ml of fresh peripheral blood using Ficoll-Paque density gradient centrifugation. Total RNA was extracted using Trizol reagent, and RNA quality was assessed on an Agilent 2100 Bioanalyzer.

Amplification of TCR beta CDR3 regions was carried out from RNA transcripts. The TCR CDR3 was subjected to a first round of RT-PCR using the HTBI primer set and the Qiagen OneStep RT-PCR kit. Libraries were constructed in a second round of multiplex PCR, after which size selection and purification were performed. Libraries were sequenced paired-end with 100 bp reads on an Illumina HiSeq2000. Under the source paper's analysis protocol: SOAPnuke was used to process the raw data, throwing out any read that contained adapters or uncalled bases, had a mean Phred below 15, or lacked an exact constant-primer or identifier match. High-quality paired reads were merged using COPE v1.2.5, and each unique nucleotide sequence was defined as a clonotype. MiTCR v1.1 was used to align the clonotypes against IMGT TRBV, TRBD and TRBJ reference segments. The analysis included only V-J combinations with a frequency above 0.0001, which together covered approximately 99% of the repertoires. The TCS score was defined as F50 (clonal expansion) divided by E x V (chaos), with BLOSUM62-based TCRdist calculated between CDR3 peptides within each V-J. Welch's t-statistics and random forest reduced roughly 530 V-J features to 10 to 15, which were used in a naive Bayes classifier (R e1071). TCRdb itself trimmed the public reads at Q25 with fastp, ran MiXCR and retained productive beta chains. Rows merge per CDR3 protein into single entries with the most common DNA and genes. TCRdb, rather than the study authors, made the V and J calls. This sample lists about 530,000 distinct CDR3 sequences; roughly a sixth were detected once. Roughly 18% of the sample lies in the top ten.

The V and J segments used are TRBV6-5 and TRBJ2-5; the D gene is possibly TRBD2, with 5 bases matching. Specimen: blood. The sequence came from a woman between 18 and 29 years old with Graves' ophthalmopathy. The DNA sequence follows: TGTGCCAGCAGTTACAATGACGGACTGGGAGAGACCCAGTACTTC. Translated, this gives CASSYNDGLGETQYF.